The 28 T cell receptor beta chains below come from one sample, sequenced in a study of cytotoxic CD8 clonotypes in ibrutinib-treated CLL. Profiling relied on immunoSEQ multiplex PCR, and the TCRdb table lists in-frame clones only, not all of them. The sample shows over 95,000 clones, under 70% of them seen only once. The input for sequencing was PBMCs, taken after 24 months of ibrutinib treatment. The receptors were gathered from a human donor with chronic lymphocytic leukemia.

This clone was observed once. The chain recombines TRBV28 with TRBJ1-5; 7 positions match TRBD1. Trimming took 4 bases from V and 7 from J; bases not matched to a gene: 1. Germline V lookup: CDR1 MDHEN, CDR2 SYDVKM. The CDR3 sequence is 12 residues long. The CDR3 region has the DNA TGTGCCAGCAGTTCACAGGGGCAGCCCCAGCATTTT. Protein: CASSSQGQPQHF.

This clone has more than one count but fewer than ten. The chain links TRBV30 to TRBJ2-4; 10 bases map to TRBD1. Germline assignment: CDR1 GTSNPN and CDR2 SVGIG (reference sequence). The ends lost 5 bases at V and 6 bases at J; junction bases unmatched: 7. The CDR3 runs to 14 residues. The CDR3 sequence is CAWGRTGGRNIQYF. The DNA of the CDR3 is TGTGCCTGGGGTCGGACAGGGGGTAGAAACATTCAGTACTTC. The full variable domain, its missing parts supplied by reference TRBV30 and TRBJ2-4, is SQTIHQWPATLVQPVGSPLSLECTVEGTSNPNLYWYRQAAGRGLQLLFYSVGIGQISSEVPQNLSASRPQDRQFILSSKKLLLSDSGFYLCAWGRTGGRNIQYFGAGTRLSVL.

The CDR3 loop is CASRLGTDFSYNEQFF. The CDR3 nucleotides read TGTGCAAGTCGCTTAGGGACAGATTTTTCCTACAATGAGCAGTTCTTC. This chain uses TRBV12-2 with TRBJ2-1; the table gives TRBD1 as D, unverified against the DNA. TRBV12-2 is classified as a pseudogene. CDR3 size: 16 residues.

The chain carries TRBV30 and TRBJ2-1; 9 nucleotides line up with TRBD2. CDR1 is GTSNPN, CDR2 SVGIG, per germline (reference sequence). There are 15 residues in the CDR3. Trimming at V came to 0 bases and at J to 9 bases, leaving 9 bases not matched to a gene. CDR3 in DNA: TGTGCCTGGAGTGTCCTTGCGGGGGGGCCGAGTGAGCAGTTCTTC. Translated: CAWSVLAGGPSEQFF.

V and J are TRBV29-1 and TRBJ1-3; D is undetermined. The CDR3 spans 14 residues. Germline V gene sequence: CDR1 SQVTM, CDR2 ANQGSEA. Trimming cost V 6 bases and J 0 bases, with 12 bases left between them. The CDR3 reads CSVLDPRSGNTIYF. For the CDR3, the DNA is TGCAGCGTCCTTGACCCGCGCTCTGGAAACACCATATATTTT.

This sequence joins TRBV18 and TRBJ2-7; D ambiguous. The CDR3 runs to 13 residues. Trimming stripped 6 bases from V and 5 bases from J, with 14 bases between. CDR1 and CDR2 (germline): KGHSH, LQKENI. CDR3 DNA sequence: TGTGCCAGCTCCCTCACCTCGGGCCACGAGCAGTACTTC. Residues: CASSLTSGHEQYF.

The chain has TRBV19 and TRBJ2-7; the match to TRBD1 covers 7 bases. The CDR3 consists of 13 residues. The V and J ends lost 5 bases and 2 bases, in that order; junction bases with no gene match: 3. The germline CDR1 and CDR2 sequences are LNHDA and SQIVND (reference sequence). CDR3 region: CASSPGQTYEQYF. As DNA, the CDR3 is TGTGCCAGTAGTCCGGGACAGACCTACGAGCAGTACTTC.

The chain recombines TRBV30 with TRBJ1-5; D call uncertain. The V end lost 1 base, the J end lost 3 bases, and 7 bases lay between the germline ends. The CDR3 totals 13 residues. Germline lookup yields CDR1 GTSNPN and CDR2 SVGIG (reference sequence). The CDR3 loop is CAWSEGYNQPQHF. The CDR3 nucleotides read TGTGCCTGGAGTGAAGGATACAATCAGCCCCAGCATTTT.

The chain carries TRBV4-2 and TRBJ2-3; TRBD2 agrees at 8 bases. V trimming: 0 bases; J trimming: 6 bases; junction bases outside the gene matches: 14. There are 18 residues in the CDR3. Germline CDR1 LGHNA, CDR2 YNFKEQ. CDR3 nucleotides: TGTGCCAGCAGCCAAGAAGGAGGTAGCGGGGACGCCAGGGATACGCAGTATTTT. It is translated as CASSQEGGSGDARDTQYF.

This clone has just a few counts. CDR3: CASRPTGGTETQYF. In DNA form, the CDR3 reads TGTGCCAGCAGACCAACAGGGGGCACAGAGACCCAGTACTTC. The chain combines TRBV11-2 with TRBJ2-5; 9 bases are a match to TRBD1. This CDR3 region has 14 residues. CDR1 is SGHAT, CDR2 FQNNGV, per germline. J gave up 4 bases and V 6 bases, and 6 bases lay outside the gene matches.

This rearrangement joins TRBV11-1 to TRBJ1-1, with 10 positions matching TRBD1. Germline V gene lookup returns CDR1 SGHAT and CDR2 FQDESV (reference sequence). With V trimmed by 1 base and J by 1 base, 0 bases remained unmatched. This CDR3 has 15 residues. This CDR3 is CASSLGQGANTEAFF. CDR3 coding DNA: TGTGCCAGCAGCTTAGGACAGGGGGCGAACACTGAAGCTTTCTTT.

V usage is TRBV10-3 and J usage is TRBJ1-2; 8 nucleotides line up with TRBD1. J gave up 7 bases and V 5 bases, and 6 bases lay outside the gene matches. CDR3 size: 13 residues. Germline CDR1 ENHRY, CDR2 SYGVKD. The CDR3 DNA sequence: TGTGCCATCAGTTTGGACAGGGTGGGTGGCTACACCTTC. This encodes CAISLDRVGGYTF.

In its sample, this clone was seen a few times. The gene calls are TRBV4-1 and TRBJ2-5, with a possible D match to TRBD2 (6 bases). CDR1 and CDR2 (germline): MGHRA, YSYEKL. Trimming took 3 bases from V and 9 from J, leaving 17 bases between them. The CDR3 is 14 amino acids. CDR3 region: CASSHTGPGEAQYF. CDR3 nucleotide sequence: TGCGCCAGCAGCCACACCGGGCCGGGGGAGGCCCAGTACTTC.

The rearrangement uses TRBV27 and TRBJ2-7; 11 bases are shared with TRBD1. CDR1 MNHEY and CDR2 SMNVEV come from the germline V gene (reference sequence). This CDR3 is 16 amino acids long. J was trimmed by 3 bases and V by 4 bases; bases with no gene match: 8. DNA of the CDR3: TGTGCCAGCAGTTCGACATCCGGGACAGGGGGCTACGAGCAGTACTTC. This encodes CASSSTSGTGGYEQYF.

This clone was counted between two and nine times. Written as DNA, the CDR3 is TGTGCCAGCAGCGGGGGGGCAGAGGTGACCCAGTACTTC. This gives the protein CASSGGAEVTQYF. The rearrangement joins TRBV2 to TRBJ2-5; 8 bases align to TRBD2. V lost 6 bases to trimming and J lost 7 bases; unmatched junction nucleotides: 7. The CDR3 spans 13 residues. Per the germline V gene, CDR1 is SNHLY and CDR2 is FYNNEI. Complete variable domain (other parts from reference TRBV2 and TRBJ2-5): EPEVTQTPSHQVTQMGQEVILRCVPISNHLYFYWYRQILGQKVEFLVSFYNNEISEKSEIFDDQFSVERPDGSNFTLKIRSTKLEDSAMYFCASSGGAEVTQYFGPGTRLLVL.

The rearrangement links TRBV6-1 to TRBJ1-3; 7 nucleotides match TRBD1. The V gene end was trimmed by 7 bases and the J gene end by 3 bases; junction bases not matched to a gene: 6. This CDR3 has 14 amino acids. From germline, CDR1 is MNHNS and CDR2 SASEGT. The CDR3 DNA sequence: TGTGCCAGCACTAAGGACAGGAATGGAAACACCATATATTTT. Protein: CASTKDRNGNTIYF.

This rearrangement joins TRBV9 to TRBJ2-7, with D possibly being TRBD1 or TRBD2 (7 bases each). The length of the CDR3 is 15 residues. V was shortened by 4 bases and J by 3 bases, with 17 bases between the two germline ends. The germline CDR1 and CDR2 sequences are SGDLS and YYNGEE. CDR3 sequence reads: CASSREGDSRYEQYF. The CDR3 coding sequence is TGTGCCAGCAGCAGGGAGGGGGACAGCCGCTACGAGCAGTACTTC.

The chain employs TRBV5-1 and TRBJ2-7; 7 positions agree with TRBD1. J lost 3 bases, V lost 1 base, and 7 bases had no gene match. CDR1 and CDR2 from the germline V gene are SGHRS and YFSETQ. The CDR3 is 15 residues long. As DNA, the CDR3 is TGCGCCAGCAGCTTGTCCGGGACAGCTTACTACGAGCAGTACTTC. Protein sequence: CASSLSGTAYYEQYF.

The sample holds a few counts of this clone. The CDR3 nucleotides read TGCGCCAGCAGAGCGGACTCTGGGGCCAACGTCCTGACTTTC. This codes for CASRADSGANVLTF. V is TRBV5-1 and J is TRBJ2-6, with D tentatively TRBD2 (5 bases). V gave up 5 bases and J gave up 0 bases, with 6 bases separating them. Germline CDR1 reads SGHRS; CDR2 reads YFSETQ. The CDR3 has 14 residues.

The J gene is TRBJ2-7, the V gene TRBV5-1; 7 bases agree with TRBD1. CDR3 length: 15 residues. V was pared by 4 bases and J by 7 bases, with 14 bases of the junction left unmatched. Germline-derived CDR1 and CDR2 are SGHRS and YFSETQ. The CDR3 sequence: CASSRDGTATLEQYF. CDR3 nucleotide sequence: TGCGCCAGCAGCCGAGACGGGACAGCTACCCTGGAGCAGTACTTC.

This clone occurred once. The rearrangement links TRBV10-3 to TRBJ2-5; D may be TRBD2 (6 bases). The V gene's germline CDR1 is ENHRY and CDR2 SYGVKD. The CDR3 is 14 amino acids. With 7 bases removed from V and 5 bases from J, the gap between germline ends came to 17 bases. The CDR3 coding sequence is TGTGCCATCAAAGAGGGGCGGCGGGATGAGACCCAGTACTTC. It yields the protein CAIKEGRRDETQYF.

This sequence joins TRBV6-6 and TRBJ2-7; TRBD2 aligns across 7 bases. The CDR3 length is 13 residues. Germline lookup yields CDR1 MNHNY and CDR2 SVGAGI (reference sequence). Unmatched junction bases numbered 6, after V lost 6 bases and J lost 4 bases. CDR3 in amino acids: CASRAPGGYEQYF. The CDR3 DNA reads as TGTGCCAGCAGGGCCCCCGGGGGGTACGAGCAGTACTTC.

This chain uses TRBV27 with TRBJ1-4, with D possibly being TRBD1 (6 bases). The CDR3 length is 14 residues. Trimming took 5 bases from V and 4 from J, leaving 11 bases between them. Germline V CDR1 and CDR2: MNHEY, SMNVEV (reference sequence). The CDR3 protein is CASSVGGVNEKLFF. The CDR3 DNA follows: TGTGCCAGCAGTGTAGGGGGGGTTAATGAAAAACTGTTTTTT.

The genes are TRBV27 and TRBJ1-6, with D possibly being TRBD1 (6 bases). This CDR3 is built from 17 residues. CDR1 is MNHEY and CDR2 is SMNVEV in the germline V gene (reference sequence). The ends were cut back, 0 bases at V and 5 bases at J, with 14 bases in the middle. The CDR3: CASSLSAGAADNSPLHF. For the CDR3, the DNA is TGTGCCAGCAGTTTATCAGCAGGGGCAGCCGATAATTCACCCCTCCACTTT.

V gene TRBV4-3 combines with J gene TRBJ2-3; weak D call: TRBD2 (7 bases). The CDR3 spans 16 residues. Between the trimmed V and J ends, which lost 3 bases and 2 bases, there was a span of 15 bases. CDR1 is LGHNA and CDR2 is YSLEER in the germline V gene. In nucleotides, the CDR3 is TGCGCCAGCAGCCAGGTGGGCGGGGGCTCCACAGATACGCAGTATTTT. Translated, it gives CASSQVGGGSTDTQYF.

This clone occurred a few times. J is TRBJ2-3 and V is TRBV11-1, with 9 bases fitting TRBD1. V was clipped by 5 bases and J by 9 bases; unmatched bases: 6. The CDR3 covers 13 residues. CDR1 and CDR2 (germline): SGHAT, FQDESV (reference sequence). The CDR3 DNA sequence: TGTGCCAGCAGCCCGGGACAGGGTGGAACGCAGTATTTT. Translation: CASSPGQGGTQYF.

The table lists this clone with many counts. This rearrangement joins TRBV6-1 to TRBJ2-7; 9 bases are a match to TRBD2. J lost 4 bases, V lost 4 bases, and 2 bases had no gene match. The CDR3 has 13 amino acids. The V gene's germline CDR1 is MNHNS and CDR2 SASEGT. As DNA, the CDR3 is TGTGCCAGCAGTGGCCTAGCGGGGTACGAGCAGTACTTC. Translation: CASSGLAGYEQYF.

The V call is TRBV7-2, the J call TRBJ1-2, with D possibly being TRBD1 (6 bases). The CDR3 spans 15 residues. Between the trimmed V and J ends, which lost 1 base and 2 bases, there was a span of 11 bases. Germline values: CDR1 SGHTA, CDR2 FQGNSA. The CDR3 sequence: CASSLDGGLNYGYTF. CDR3 nucleotides: TGTGCCAGCAGCTTAGATGGGGGCTTGAACTATGGCTACACCTTC.